These 31 T cell receptor beta chains share one sample of origin, sequenced in a study of blood T cell repertoires in COVID-19. The repertoire was sequenced with immunoSEQ multiplex PCR; TCRdb's copy has only in-frame clones and lacks some. The sample lists 50,000 to 70,000 clones, over 75% seen once, with 13% to 15% in the top ten. Sequenced material: peripheral blood. The source of these receptors is a human donor with active COVID-19. The donor label of this sample is uncertain.

The V gene is TRBV19, the J gene TRBJ2-1; TRBD1 matches 9 bases. With 6 bases clipped from V and 8 bases from J, the junction kept 5 bases outside the gene matches. Germline CDR1 and CDR2: LNHDA and SQIVND (reference sequence). CDR3 length: 13 amino acids. The CDR3 is CASRQGATDEQFF. CDR3 DNA: TGTGCCAGTAGACAGGGGGCTACGGATGAGCAGTTCTTC. Full variable domain (outside the CDR3, taken from reference TRBV19 and TRBJ2-1): DGGITQSPKYLFRKEGQNVTLSCEQNLNHDAMYWYRQDPGQGLRLIYYSQIVNDFQKGDIAEGYSVSREKKESFPLTVTSAQKNPTAFYLCASRQGATDEQFFGPGTRLTVL.

The CDR3 nucleotides are TGTGCCAGCAGTTACTCTCCCTTCATACAGGGAAAGCCCGAAGTTGGCACTGAAGCTTTCTTT. The encoded protein is CASSYSPFIQGKPEVGTEAFF. The chain has TRBV6-2 or TRBV6-3 and TRBJ1-1; D perhaps matches TRBD1 (6 bases). CDR1 and CDR2 from the germline V gene are MNHEY and SVGEGT. Deletions cut 0 bases from V and 4 bases from J, with 30 bases between. The CDR3 sequence is 21 residues long.

V gene TRBV19 combines with J gene TRBJ1-1; possible D gene TRBD1, 5 bases. Germline CDR1 is LNHDA and CDR2 is SQIVND (reference sequence). This CDR3 region has 15 residues. With 2 bases removed from V and 1 base from J, the gap between germline ends came to 11 bases. The CDR3 here is CASSIKAGQNTEAFF. The CDR3 bases are TGTGCCAGTAGTATAAAGGCAGGACAGAACACTGAAGCTTTCTTT.

The chain is built from TRBV12-5 and TRBJ2-3; D not certain. Germline V gene sequence: CDR1 LGHNT, CDR2 FRNRAP. The CDR3 covers 12 residues. Trimming removed 7 bases from V and 4 bases from J, with 9 bases in between. The CDR3 protein is CASAPPSDTQYF. CDR3 DNA: TGTGCTAGTGCCCCCCCGTCAGATACGCAGTATTTT.

The rearrangement links TRBV11-3 to TRBJ1-4, with D perhaps TRBD1 (6 bases). Germline V gene data show CDR1 as SGHNT and CDR2 as YENEEA. There are 15 residues in the CDR3. Trimming shortened V by 0 bases and J by 4 bases, and 9 bases separated the two germline ends. Written as DNA, the CDR3 is TGTGCCAGCAGCTTAGACAGGGGTGTTAATGAAAAACTGTTTTTT. It specifies CASSLDRGVNEKLFF.

V is TRBV4-1 and J is TRBJ1-1; D perhaps matches TRBD1 (6 bases). The CDR3 totals 14 residues. Between the trimmed V and J ends, which lost 0 bases and 3 bases, there was a span of 8 bases. Germline loops: CDR1 MGHRA, CDR2 YSYEKL. The CDR3 loop reads CASSQENRDTEAFF. CDR3 coding DNA: TGCGCCAGCAGCCAAGAGAACAGGGACACTGAAGCTTTCTTT.

V usage is TRBV7-3 and J usage is TRBJ2-1, with D tentatively TRBD2 (6 bases). CDR1 SGHTA and CDR2 FQGTGA come from the germline V gene. This CDR3 contains 14 residues. V was shortened by 4 bases and J by 5 bases, with 12 bases between the two germline ends. The CDR3 loop is CASSSLPSDNEQFF. The CDR3 DNA sequence: TGTGCCAGCAGCTCCCTTCCTAGCGACAATGAGCAGTTCTTC.

This chain joins TRBV27 and TRBJ2-7; D remains unclear. From germline, CDR1 is MNHEY and CDR2 SMNVEV (reference sequence). The CDR3 has 11 amino acids. V shed 5 bases and J shed 2 bases, with 4 bases lying between them. CDR3 DNA sequence: TGTGCCAGCAGTCCTGCCTACGAGCAGTACTTC. This gives the protein CASSPAYEQYF.

J is TRBJ1-2 and V is TRBV4-3; D may be TRBD1 (6 bases). Germline V gene sequence: CDR1 LGHNA, CDR2 YSLEER. V dropped 0 bases and J dropped 0 bases, with 8 bases sitting between them. The CDR3 runs 15 residues. DNA for the CDR3: TGCGCCAGCAGCCAAGACAGGGGAACTAACTATGGCTACACCTTC. Amino acids: CASSQDRGTNYGYTF.

This chain connects TRBV6-1 to TRBJ2-7; tentative D call: TRBD1 (5 bases). Trimming stripped 1 base from V and 3 bases from J, with 13 bases between. Germline-derived CDR1 and CDR2 are MNHNS and SASEGT. The CDR3 is 15 residues long. In DNA form, the CDR3 reads TGTGCCAGCAGTGAAGGGGTAGGGGTCGGCTACGAGCAGTACTTC. Protein: CASSEGVGVGYEQYF.

The rearrangement joins TRBV7-9 to TRBJ2-2; the match to TRBD1 covers 8 bases. Germline CDR1 and CDR2: SEHNR and FQNEAQ (reference sequence). CDR3 length: 19 residues. The V and J ends lost 1 base and 4 bases, in that order; junction bases with no gene match: 14. CDR3 in DNA: TGTGCCAGCAGCTTAGACGGTGCGAGCAGGGGGCTTGGCACCGGGGAGCTGTTTTTT. It yields the protein CASSLDGASRGLGTGELFF.

The chain uses TRBV6-5 and TRBJ1-5, with D possibly matching TRBD1 (5 bases). Between the trimmed V and J ends, which lost 5 bases and 6 bases, there was a span of 17 bases. Germline V gene sequence: CDR1 MNHEY, CDR2 SVGAGI. This CDR3 region has 15 residues. This CDR3 is CASSTDGGGSQPQHF. In DNA, the CDR3 is TGTGCCAGCAGTACAGACGGGGGAGGTAGTCAGCCCCAGCATTTT.

The chain uses TRBV7-3 and TRBJ1-1; the D gene is possibly TRBD1 (6 bases). The CDR3 is 15 amino acids. The germline V and J ends were trimmed by 0 bases and 0 bases, with 8 bases remaining between them. Germline CDR1 reads SGHTA; CDR2 reads FQGTGA. As DNA, the CDR3 is TGTGCCAGCAGCTTAACCAGGGGCATGAACACTGAAGCTTTCTTT. It is translated as CASSLTRGMNTEAFF.

V and J are TRBV7-3 and TRBJ2-2; no clear D. CDR1 and CDR2 from the germline V gene are SGHTA and FQGTGA. V dropped 5 bases and J dropped 4 bases, with 5 bases sitting between them. The CDR3 runs to 12 residues. The CDR3 loop reads CASSPGTGELFF. CDR3 in DNA: TGTGCCAGCAGCCCAGGCACCGGGGAGCTGTTTTTT.

V usage is TRBV15 and J usage is TRBJ2-1; 10 nucleotides agree with TRBD2. The CDR3 is 15 amino acids. Trimming took 4 bases from V and 3 from J; bases not matched to a gene: 3. Germline V lookup: CDR1 LNHNV, CDR2 YYDKDF (reference sequence). CDR3 protein: CATSTLAGNYNEQFF. CDR3 DNA sequence: TGTGCCACCAGCACACTAGCGGGGAACTACAATGAGCAGTTCTTC.

The rearrangement joins TRBV10-3 to TRBJ2-1; tentative D call: TRBD1 (6 bases). The CDR3 contains 15 residues. Germline lookup yields CDR1 ENHRY and CDR2 SYGVKD. V was clipped by 4 bases and J by 0 bases, with 10 bases between them. The chain's CDR3 is CAISGTGSSYNEQFF. In DNA form, the CDR3 reads TGTGCCATCAGTGGAACAGGGAGCTCCTACAATGAGCAGTTCTTC.

This chain joins TRBV19 and TRBJ2-2, with unresolved D. V was shortened by 10 bases and J by 5 bases, with 8 bases between the two germline ends. This CDR3 comprises 11 residues. Per germline, CDR1 LNHDA and CDR2 SQIVND (reference sequence). The CDR3 reads CATSGTGELFF. The CDR3 nucleotides are TGTGCCACCTCAGGAACCGGGGAGCTGTTTTTT.

The chain employs TRBV11-2 and TRBJ2-7, with 9 bases identical to TRBD2. With V trimmed by 8 bases and J by 0 bases, 11 bases remained unmatched. This CDR3 comprises 16 residues. The germline CDR1 and CDR2 sequences are SGHAT and FQNNGV. Written as DNA, the CDR3 is TGTGCCAGCGGGCCGACTAGCGGAATACTCTCCTACGAGCAGTACTTC. It yields the protein CASGPTSGILSYEQYF.

This clone appeared a single time. The V and J genes are TRBV23-1 and TRBJ1-3; 8 nucleotides match TRBD1. TRBV23-1 is an ORF, and what it does is uncertain. The length of the CDR3 is 16 residues. With V trimmed by 4 bases and J by 2 bases, 7 bases remained unmatched. The CDR3 loop is CASSRSTGVPGNTIYF. The CDR3, as DNA: TGCGCCAGCAGTCGATCGACAGGGGTCCCTGGAAACACCATATATTTT.

CDR3 nucleotide sequence: TGTGCCAGCAGCTCCGGCGGGGAGGGGAACACTGAAGCTTTCTTT. Encoded protein: CASSSGGEGNTEAFF. The V gene is TRBV6-6, the J gene TRBJ1-1; D uncertain. Trimming stripped 6 bases from V and 1 base from J, with 15 bases between. The CDR3 runs to 15 residues. Germline CDR1 MNHNY, CDR2 SVGAGI (reference sequence).

This chain links TRBV6-5 with TRBJ1-4; D is ambiguous. CDR1 is MNHEY and CDR2 is SVGAGI in the germline V gene. The V end lost 5 bases, the J end lost 7 bases, and 14 bases lay between the germline ends. The CDR3 has 14 residues. CDR3 nucleotide sequence: TGTGCCAGCAGTAAAAGGAGGTTGGGTGAAAAACTGTTTTTT. This gives the protein CASSKRRLGEKLFF.

This clone is a singleton in its sample. The chain joins TRBV3-1 (or the pseudogene TRBV3-2) to TRBJ2-3, with TRBD2 identical over 8 bases. The trim removed 3 bases at V and 6 bases at J, leaving 5 bases unmatched. Germline assignment: CDR1 LGHDT and CDR2 YNNKEL (reference sequence). This CDR3 spans 14 amino acids. The CDR3 DNA reads TGTGCCAGCAGCCAGTTAGCGGGAAGTGATACGCAGTATTTT. This translates into CASSQLAGSDTQYF.

Only one count was recorded for this clone. CDR3 region: CASTFRGGWGTDTQYF. The CDR3 region has the DNA TGTGCCAGCACCTTCCGGGGAGGGTGGGGCACAGATACGCAGTATTTT. This chain joins TRBV2 and TRBJ2-3, with 7 positions matching TRBD2. The germline V gene encodes CDR1 SNHLY and CDR2 FYNNEI. V was pared by 7 bases and J by 1 base, with 11 bases of the junction left unmatched. This CDR3 contains 16 residues.

This chain links TRBV6-2 or TRBV6-3 with TRBJ2-7; D gene uncertain. The CDR3 spans 12 residues. Germline V gene lookup returns CDR1 MNHEY and CDR2 SVGEGT. V was pared by 2 bases and J by 4 bases, with 6 bases between. CDR3 bases: TGTGCCAGCAGTTACGCCGGGTACGAGCAGTACTTC. This sequence encodes CASSYAGYEQYF.

This clone was counted between two and nine times. The chain carries TRBV5-1 and TRBJ1-5, with a tentative D call TRBD1 (5 bases). CDR1 is SGHRS and CDR2 is YFSETQ in the germline V gene. Trimming cost V 0 bases and J 6 bases, with 10 bases left between them. This CDR3 is built from 14 residues. CDR3 amino acids: CASSLAGSGQPQHF. In DNA form, the CDR3 reads TGCGCCAGCAGCTTGGCAGGGTCTGGTCAGCCCCAGCATTTT.

CDR3 protein: CASSSLEGNTEAFF. The CDR3 DNA reads TGTGCCAGCAGTAGCTTGGAGGGGAACACTGAAGCTTTCTTT. The V and J genes are TRBV28 and TRBJ1-1; unclear D gene. Germline V lookup: CDR1 MDHEN, CDR2 SYDVKM. The CDR3 extends over 14 amino acids. Trimming pared 5 bases from V and 1 base from J, leaving 11 bases between. Full variable domain (outside the CDR3, taken from reference TRBV28 and TRBJ1-1): DVKVTQSSRYLVKRTGEKVFLECVQDMDHENMFWYRQDPGLGLRLIYFSYDVKMKEKGDIPEGYSVSREKKERFSLILESASTNQTSMYLCASSSLEGNTEAFFGQGTRLTVV.

J is TRBJ2-3 and V is TRBV28, with D possibly being TRBD2 (6 bases). CDR3 length: 12 amino acids. In germline, CDR1 is MDHEN, CDR2 SYDVKM. Trimming stripped 6 bases from V and 8 bases from J, with 12 bases between. The CDR3 protein is CASRPPGLTQYF. DNA for the CDR3: TGTGCCAGCAGGCCCCCGGGACTTACGCAGTATTTT.

The chain joins TRBV30 to TRBJ1-1; unclear D gene. The CDR3 is 12 residues long. Trimming removed 1 base from V and 1 base from J, with 4 bases in between. Germline loops: CDR1 GTSNPN, CDR2 SVGIG (reference sequence). Written as DNA, the CDR3 is TGTGCCTGGAGTGACACGAACACTGAAGCTTTCTTT. It codes for CAWSDTNTEAFF.

The V and J genes are TRBV5-1 and TRBJ1-1; 7 bases align to TRBD1. CDR1 SGHRS and CDR2 YFSETQ come from the germline V gene. The CDR3 contains 12 residues. Trimming removed 0 bases from V and 8 bases from J; junction bases left unmatched: 1. The CDR3 here is CASSLGDREAFF. The CDR3 nucleotides are TGCGCCAGCAGCTTGGGGGACAGAGAAGCTTTCTTT.

The J gene is TRBJ1-1, the V gene TRBV6-5; a weak D match, TRBD1 (5 bases). Per germline, CDR1 MNHEY and CDR2 SVGAGI. The CDR3 is made up of 16 amino acids. V gave up 0 bases and J gave up 0 bases, with 11 bases separating them. CDR3 nucleotides: TGTGCCAGCAGTTACTCTTTTTCCAGGGTGAACACTGAAGCTTTCTTT. It codes for CASSYSFSRVNTEAFF.

The rearrangement links TRBV4-3 to TRBJ1-6; possible D gene TRBD1, 6 bases. CDR1 and CDR2 (germline): LGHNA, YSLEER. The CDR3 extends over 16 amino acids. Trimming removed 0 bases from V and 6 bases from J, with 12 bases in between. CDR3 sequence: CASSQDHGGPNSPLHF. In DNA form, the CDR3 reads TGCGCCAGCAGCCAAGATCACGGGGGGCCTAATTCACCCCTCCACTTT.